The sequence of this T cell receptor beta chain was determined in a study of CD8 T cells in Susac syndrome. V was trimmed by 4 bases and J by 0 bases, leaving 10 bases between them. The germline CDR1 and CDR2 sequences are SEHNR and FQNEAQ (reference sequence). This CDR3 region has 15 residues. Reverse transcription of about 0.45 to 1 ug RNA was carried out with random hexamers. TCRdb reprocessed the immunoSEQ multiplex PCR reads via MiXCR and lists one record per CDR3 protein. The table has 180,000 or so distinct CDR3 sequences, around 95% seen once; the top ten hold more than 0.09%. This chain connects TRBV7-9 to TRBJ1-5; D remains ambiguous. The receptor was derived from a human donor with multiple sclerosis. The sequencing input was CD4+ T cells from PBMCs. CDR3 in amino acids: CASSSQRDSNQPQHF. The CDR3 coding sequence is TGTGCCAGCAGCTCCCAGCGCGATAGCAATCAGCCCCAGCATTTT.